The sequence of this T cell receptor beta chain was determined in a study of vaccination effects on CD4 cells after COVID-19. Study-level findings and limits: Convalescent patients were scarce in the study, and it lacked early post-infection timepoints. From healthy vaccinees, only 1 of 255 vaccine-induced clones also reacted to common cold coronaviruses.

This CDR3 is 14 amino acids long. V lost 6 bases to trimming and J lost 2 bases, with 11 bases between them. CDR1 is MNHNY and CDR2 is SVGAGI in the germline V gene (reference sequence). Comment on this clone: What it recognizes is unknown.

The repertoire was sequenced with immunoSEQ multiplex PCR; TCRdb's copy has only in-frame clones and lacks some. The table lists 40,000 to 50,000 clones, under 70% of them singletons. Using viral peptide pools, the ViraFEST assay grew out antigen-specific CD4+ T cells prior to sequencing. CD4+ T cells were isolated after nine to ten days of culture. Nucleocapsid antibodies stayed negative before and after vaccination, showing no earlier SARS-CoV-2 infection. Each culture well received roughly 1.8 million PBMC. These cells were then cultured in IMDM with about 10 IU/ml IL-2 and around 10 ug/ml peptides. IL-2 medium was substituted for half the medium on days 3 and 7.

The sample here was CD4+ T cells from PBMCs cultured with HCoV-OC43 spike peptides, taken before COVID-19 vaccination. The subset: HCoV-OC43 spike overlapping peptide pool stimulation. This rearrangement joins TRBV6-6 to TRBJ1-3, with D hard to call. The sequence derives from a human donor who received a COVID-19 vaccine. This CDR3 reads CASRVDQTGNTIYF. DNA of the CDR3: TGTGCCAGCAGGGTGGATCAAACTGGAAACACCATATATTTT.